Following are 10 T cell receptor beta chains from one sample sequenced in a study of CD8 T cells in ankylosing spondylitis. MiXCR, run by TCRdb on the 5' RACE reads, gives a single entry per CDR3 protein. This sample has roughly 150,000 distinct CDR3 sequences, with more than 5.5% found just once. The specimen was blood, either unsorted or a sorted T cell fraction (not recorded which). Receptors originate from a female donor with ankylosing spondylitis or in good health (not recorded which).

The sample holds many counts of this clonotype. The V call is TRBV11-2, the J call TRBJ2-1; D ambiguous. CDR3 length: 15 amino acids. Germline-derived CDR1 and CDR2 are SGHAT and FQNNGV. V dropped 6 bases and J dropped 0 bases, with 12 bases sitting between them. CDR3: CASSYRRSSYNEQFF. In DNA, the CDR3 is TGTGCCAGCAGTTACCGAAGGAGCTCCTACAATGAGCAGTTCTTC. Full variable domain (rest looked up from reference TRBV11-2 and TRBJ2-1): EAGVAQSPRYKIIEKRQSVAFWCNPISGHATLYWYQQILGQGPKLLIQFQNNGVVDDSQLPKDRFSAERLKGVDSTLKIQPAKLEDSAVYLCASSYRRSSYNEQFFGPGTRLTVL.

The CDR3 DNA is TGCGCCAGCAGAAACAGCAATTCACCCCTCCACTTT. Residues: CASRNSNSPLHF. V gene TRBV5-1 combines with J gene TRBJ1-6; D call uncertain. The CDR3 length is 12 residues. Trimming left V 5 bases short and J 7 bases short, with 7 bases between. CDR1 is SGHRS, CDR2 YFSETQ, per germline. Drawing the rest from reference TRBV5-1 and TRBJ1-6, the complete variable domain is KAGVTQTPRYLIKTRGQQVTLSCSPISGHRSVSWYQQTPGQGLQFLFEYFSETQRNKGNFPGRFSGRQFSNSRSEMNVSTLELGDSALYLCASRNSNSPLHFGNGTRLTVT.

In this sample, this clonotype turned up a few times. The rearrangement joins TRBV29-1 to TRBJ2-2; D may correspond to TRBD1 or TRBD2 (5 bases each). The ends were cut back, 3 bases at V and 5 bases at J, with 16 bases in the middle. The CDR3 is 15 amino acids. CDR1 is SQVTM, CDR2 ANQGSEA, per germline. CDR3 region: CSVEVRPGTTGELFF. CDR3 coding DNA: TGCAGCGTTGAGGTGCGTCCGGGGACGACCGGGGAGCTGTTTTTT.

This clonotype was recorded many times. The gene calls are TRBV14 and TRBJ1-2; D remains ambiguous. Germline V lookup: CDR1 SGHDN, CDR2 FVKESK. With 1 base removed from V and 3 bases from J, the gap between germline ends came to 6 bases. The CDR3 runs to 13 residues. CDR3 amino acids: CASSQAHDYGYTF. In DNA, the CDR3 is TGTGCCAGCAGCCAAGCTCACGACTATGGCTACACCTTC.

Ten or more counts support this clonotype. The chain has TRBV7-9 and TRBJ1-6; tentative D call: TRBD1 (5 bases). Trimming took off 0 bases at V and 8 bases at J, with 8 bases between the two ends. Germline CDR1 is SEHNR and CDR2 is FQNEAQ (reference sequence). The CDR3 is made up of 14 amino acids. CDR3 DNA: TGTGCCAGCAGCTTAGCGCGGGGGGATTCACCCCTCCACTTT. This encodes CASSLARGDSPLHF. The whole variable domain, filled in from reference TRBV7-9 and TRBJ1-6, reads DTGVSQNPRHKITKRGQNVTFRCDPISEHNRLYWYRQTLGQGPEFLTYFQNEAQLEKSRLLSDRFSAERPKGSFSTLEIQRTEQGDSAMYLCASSLARGDSPLHFGNGTRLTVT.

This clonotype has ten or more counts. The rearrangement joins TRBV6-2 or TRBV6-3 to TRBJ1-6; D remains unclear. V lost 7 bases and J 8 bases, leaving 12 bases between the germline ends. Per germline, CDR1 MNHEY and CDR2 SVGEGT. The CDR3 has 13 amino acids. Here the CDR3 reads CASILNRYSPLHF. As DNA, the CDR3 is TGTGCCAGCATTTTGAACCGGTATTCACCCCTCCACTTT.

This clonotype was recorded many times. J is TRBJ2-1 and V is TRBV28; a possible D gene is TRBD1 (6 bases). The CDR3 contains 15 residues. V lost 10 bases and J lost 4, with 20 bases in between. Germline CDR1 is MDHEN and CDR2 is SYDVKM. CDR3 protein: CATLRGGRFYNEQFF. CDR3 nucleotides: TGTGCCACCCTCAGGGGCGGTCGATTTTACAATGAGCAGTTCTTC.

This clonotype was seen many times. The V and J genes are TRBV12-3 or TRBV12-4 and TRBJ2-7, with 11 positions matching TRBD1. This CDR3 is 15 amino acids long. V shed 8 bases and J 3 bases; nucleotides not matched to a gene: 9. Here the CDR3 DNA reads TGTGCCAGCTCCAAATCCGGGACAGGGGGCTACGAGCAGTACTTC. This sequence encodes CASSKSGTGGYEQYF.

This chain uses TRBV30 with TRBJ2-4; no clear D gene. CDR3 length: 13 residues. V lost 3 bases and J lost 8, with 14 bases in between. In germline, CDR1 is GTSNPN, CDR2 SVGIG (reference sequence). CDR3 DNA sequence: TGTGCCTGGAGGGGCCCCTTATCCGACATTCAGTACTTC. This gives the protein CAWRGPLSDIQYF. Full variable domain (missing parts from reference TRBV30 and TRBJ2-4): SQTIHQWPATLVQPVGSPLSLECTVEGTSNPNLYWYRQAAGRGLQLLFYSVGIGQISSEVPQNLSASRPQDRQFILSSKKLLLSDSGFYLCAWRGPLSDIQYFGAGTRLSVL.

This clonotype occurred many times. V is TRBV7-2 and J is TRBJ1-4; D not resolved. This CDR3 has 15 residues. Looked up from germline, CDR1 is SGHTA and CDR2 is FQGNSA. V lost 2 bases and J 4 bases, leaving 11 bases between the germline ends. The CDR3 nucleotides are TGTGCCAGCAGCTTAAGACCCCGGGGTAATGAAAAACTGTTTTTT. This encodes CASSLRPRGNEKLFF.